The 5 T cell receptor beta chains reported below all come from one sample, sequenced in a study of vaccination and CD4 T cells after COVID-19. For these receptors, no antigen is known. Regarding treatment: roughly 10-day PBMC culture with coronavirus spike peptide pools or control peptides (ViraFEST assay). Cultured CD4+ T cell DNA was sequenced using the Oncomine TCR Beta short-read assay. TCRdb redid the calling of the PCR reads with MiXCR, one entry per CDR3 protein. The table lists around 26,000 distinct CDR3 sequences, roughly 40% of them singletons. What was sequenced was CD4+ T cells from blood, cultured in vitro. The receptors derive from a human donor who had recovered from COVID-19.

This clonotype has just a few counts. The chain is built from TRBV28 and TRBJ1-5; D uncertain. Looked up from germline, CDR1 is MDHEN and CDR2 is SYDVKM. V lost 7 bases to trimming and J lost 6 bases, with 16 bases between them. CDR3 length: 14 residues. Here the CDR3 reads CASNFFALGQPQHF. CDR3 nucleotides: TGTGCCAGCAACTTCTTCGCCCTGGGTCAGCCCCAGCATTTT.

This clonotype showed up just once. CDR3 loop: CASSQRNVGGMQPQHF. The CDR3 region has the DNA TGTGCCAGCAGCCAAAGAAACGTCGGGGGGATGCAGCCCCAGCATTTT. The chain combines TRBV4-2 with TRBJ1-5; tentative D call: TRBD1 (5 bases). Germline CDR1 LGHNA, CDR2 YNFKEQ. Deletions cut 2 bases from V and 7 bases from J, with 18 bases between. The CDR3 has 16 amino acids.

In this sample, this clonotype turned up a few times. At one of its ends the junction is not consistent with the germline gene, which may arise from a read error. This chain joins TRBV11-2 and TRBJ2-7; D possibly uses TRBD1 or TRBD2 (5 bases each). The CDR3 is made up of 12 amino acids. Germline-derived CDR1 and CDR2 are SGHAT and FQNNGV. The CDR3 reads CASSLAGAPPDF. In DNA, the CDR3 is TGTGCCAGCAGCTTGGCCGGGGCCCCTCCAGACTTC.

This clonotype was seen only a few times. The chain carries TRBV20-1 and TRBJ1-5; D call uncertain. The CDR3 totals 14 residues. V lost 0 bases to trimming and J lost 4 bases, with 10 bases between them. Germline assignment: CDR1 DFQATT and CDR2 SNEGSKA (reference sequence). The CDR3 reads CSARDGQTNQPQHF. In DNA, the CDR3 is TGCAGTGCTAGAGATGGGCAAACAAATCAGCCCCAGCATTTT.

This clonotype has a handful of counts. The rearrangement uses TRBV20-1 and TRBJ1-5; a weak D match, TRBD1 (6 bases). The CDR3 is 16 residues long. CDR1 and CDR2 (germline): DFQATT, SNEGSKA (reference sequence). Trimming removed 5 bases at V and 6 bases at J, with 23 bases between. CDR3 region: CSAPNFGGPKGQPQHF. CDR3 in DNA: TGCAGTGCTCCTAACTTTGGGGGGCCTAAGGGTCAGCCCCAGCATTTT.